These 28 T cell receptor beta chains share one sample of origin, sequenced in a study of PD-1 blockade in classical Hodgkin lymphoma. Time point meaning: cycle 4 day 1 (C4D1), after 6 weeks of nivolumab. Brentuximab vedotin exposure varied among the patients, all of whom had relapsed after autologous stem cell transplantation. The table came from immunoSEQ multiplex PCR; TCRdb's copy has only in-frame clones and leaves some out. Among under 60,000 clones listed, around 86% were seen once. The sample in question was peripheral blood mononuclear cells (PBMCs), obtained before the fourth cycle of nivolumab. These TCRs come from a human donor with classical Hodgkin lymphoma.

The chain is built from TRBV11-2 and TRBJ2-1, with D perhaps TRBD1 (5 bases). V was shortened by 4 bases and J by 4 bases, with 8 bases between the two germline ends. The germline gives CDR1 SGHAT, CDR2 FQNNGV. The CDR3 totals 13 residues. The CDR3, as DNA: TGTGCCAGCAGCTCGGACATTTACAATGAGCAGTTCTTC. Residues: CASSSDIYNEQFF.

This chain uses TRBV27 with TRBJ2-7; 8 bases map to TRBD1. J lost 0 bases, V lost 4 bases, and 8 bases had no gene match. The germline V gene encodes CDR1 MNHEY and CDR2 SMNVEV (reference sequence). This CDR3 has 16 residues. CDR3 DNA sequence: TGTGCCAGCAGTTGGAGGACAGGGATCCCCTCCTACGAGCAGTACTTC. Translating it yields CASSWRTGIPSYEQYF.

CDR3 DNA sequence: TGTGCCAGCAGCTTTCCAGGCACTGAAGCTTTCTTT. Translating gives CASSFPGTEAFF. The rearrangement uses TRBV7-2 and TRBJ1-1; D gene unclear. Trimming cost V 3 bases and J 4 bases, with 6 bases left between them. The CDR3 length is 12 residues. Germline CDR1 is SGHTA and CDR2 is FQGNSA.

The sample holds one count of this clone. The chain carries TRBV10-3 and TRBJ2-7; 8 positions agree with TRBD1. CDR3 size: 17 residues. V was pared by 0 bases and J by 3 bases, with 10 bases of the junction left unmatched. The germline V gene encodes CDR1 ENHRY and CDR2 SYGVKD. The CDR3 is CAISESTPGQGFYEQYF. The CDR3 DNA reads TGTGCCATCAGTGAGTCGACCCCCGGACAGGGATTCTACGAGCAGTACTTC.

V is TRBV4-2 and J is TRBJ2-7; 12 bases align to TRBD2. The CDR3 consists of 14 residues. Germline CDR1 is LGHNA and CDR2 is YNFKEQ. With V trimmed by 4 bases and J by 5 bases, 3 bases remained unmatched. CDR3 sequence reads: CASSPSGGVDEQYF. The CDR3 coding sequence is TGTGCCAGCAGCCCTAGCGGGGGGGTCGACGAGCAGTACTTC.

The chain links TRBV9 to TRBJ2-1; no definite D call. The germline V gene has CDR1 SGDLS and CDR2 YYNGEE. V was clipped by 4 bases and J by 7 bases, with 18 bases between them. The CDR3 is 15 amino acids. In nucleotides, the CDR3 is TGTGCCAGCAGCATTCAGGACGCGACCAATAATGAGCAGTTCTTC. Protein sequence: CASSIQDATNNEQFF.

This chain links TRBV6-1 with TRBJ1-2; D remains ambiguous. This CDR3 has 12 amino acids. Germline V CDR1 and CDR2: MNHNS, SASEGT. The V and J ends lost 6 bases and 0 bases respectively, with 5 bases between them. Here the CDR3 DNA reads TGTGCCAGCAGGGATTCTAACTATGGCTACACCTTC. Its protein product is CASRDSNYGYTF.

The V gene is TRBV2, the J gene TRBJ1-4, with D perhaps TRBD1 (5 bases). Germline V lookup: CDR1 SNHLY, CDR2 FYNNEI. Trimming cost V 3 bases and J 5 bases, with 13 bases left between them. CDR3 length equals 15 residues. In DNA, the CDR3 is TGTGCCAGCAGTGACTCGGGGCGAACAAATGAAAAACTGTTTTTT. Its translation is CASSDSGRTNEKLFF. Using reference TRBV2 and TRBJ1-4 for the parts outside the CDR3, the full variable domain is EPEVTQTPSHQVTQMGQEVILRCVPISNHLYFYWYRQILGQKVEFLVSFYNNEISEKSEIFDDQFSVERPDGSNFTLKIRSTKLEDSAMYFCASSDSGRTNEKLFFGSGTQLSVL.

The CDR3 DNA is TGTGCCAGCAGCTTAGATCTTAGGGGCTTGCAAGAGACCCAGTACTTC. Amino acids: CASSLDLRGLQETQYF. The chain has TRBV7-2 and TRBJ2-5, with D possibly being TRBD1 (5 bases). CDR1 and CDR2 from the germline V gene are SGHTA and FQGNSA. There are 16 residues in the CDR3. V lost 1 base and J lost 2, with 14 bases in between.

This clone was seen only a few times. The chain recombines TRBV12-5 with TRBJ2-3; D unclear. Germline lookup yields CDR1 LGHNT and CDR2 FRNRAP. V gave up 4 bases and J gave up 6 bases, with 8 bases separating them. The length of the CDR3 is 12 residues. Here the CDR3 reads CASGSPFDTQYF. The CDR3 DNA sequence: TGTGCTAGTGGTTCCCCTTTCGATACGCAGTATTTT.

The chain has TRBV25-1 and TRBJ1-2, with TRBD1 matching 7 bases. V shed 5 bases and J 5 bases; nucleotides not matched to a gene: 11. CDR3 length equals 15 residues. Looked up from germline, CDR1 is MGHDK and CDR2 is SYGVNS. The CDR3 loop is CASSPPAGTAYGYTF. The DNA of the CDR3 is TGTGCCAGCAGTCCTCCCGCTGGGACAGCTTATGGCTACACCTTC.

The chain recombines TRBV2 with TRBJ2-7; 7 nucleotides align to TRBD1. The trim removed 6 bases at V and 4 bases at J, leaving 9 bases unmatched. The CDR3 covers 14 residues. CDR1 is SNHLY, CDR2 FYNNEI, per germline. This CDR3 reads CASRVEQGSYEQYF. Written as DNA, the CDR3 is TGTGCCAGCAGGGTGGAACAGGGGTCTTACGAGCAGTACTTC.

The V call is TRBV6-1, the J call TRBJ2-7, with 10 bases that match TRBD2. Germline V gene data show CDR1 as MNHNS and CDR2 as SASEGT. The CDR3 covers 13 residues. J was trimmed by 1 base and V by 10 bases; bases with no gene match: 4. The CDR3 DNA reads as TGTGCCACTATGGGACTAGCGTCCTACGAGCAGTACTTC. Protein: CATMGLASYEQYF.

The V call is TRBV29-1, the J call TRBJ1-2; a possible D gene is TRBD1 (6 bases). Germline-derived CDR1 and CDR2 are SQVTM and ANQGSEA. This CDR3 is 11 amino acids long. Trimming stripped 4 bases from V and 8 bases from J, with 11 bases between. This CDR3 reads CSVGTAEGYTF. CDR3 coding DNA: TGCAGCGTTGGGACAGCGGAAGGCTACACCTTC.

The J gene is TRBJ2-7, the V gene TRBV19; the match to TRBD1 covers 8 bases. The length of the CDR3 is 15 residues. Per germline, CDR1 LNHDA and CDR2 SQIVND (reference sequence). V was clipped by 5 bases and J by 0 bases; unmatched bases: 6. CDR3 region: CASSHPGQVSYEQYF. The CDR3 region has the DNA TGTGCCAGTAGTCATCCGGGACAGGTCTCCTACGAGCAGTACTTC.

The chain couples TRBV5-1 to TRBJ2-5, with D possibly being TRBD1 or TRBD2 (5 bases each). CDR3 size: 16 residues. V dropped 2 bases and J dropped 2 bases, with 16 bases sitting between them. CDR1 and CDR2 from the germline V gene are SGHRS and YFSETQ. CDR3: CASSFNGAGLQETQYF. CDR3 DNA sequence: TGCGCCAGCAGCTTTAATGGGGCGGGTCTTCAAGAGACCCAGTACTTC.

The chain joins TRBV6-5 to TRBJ2-1; the match to TRBD2 covers 10 bases. With V trimmed by 0 bases and J by 15 bases, 11 bases remained unmatched. CDR3 length: 15 residues. CDR1 and CDR2 from the germline V gene are MNHEY and SVGAGI. CDR3 DNA: TGTGCCAGCAGTTACTCGCGGCTAGCGGGAGACGGGTGGTTCTTC. Translated, it gives CASSYSRLAGDGWFF.

J is TRBJ1-2 and V is TRBV19; a weak D match, TRBD1 (6 bases). V shed 3 bases and J shed 4 bases, with 9 bases lying between them. CDR1 LNHDA and CDR2 SQIVND come from the germline V gene (reference sequence). This CDR3 spans 13 amino acids. CDR3 loop: CASSIGGLYGYTF. The CDR3 DNA follows: TGTGCCAGTAGTATTGGGGGGCTCTATGGCTACACCTTC.

This chain uses TRBV28 with TRBJ2-3, with D hard to call. This CDR3 region has 14 residues. Germline CDR1 is MDHEN and CDR2 is SYDVKM. The ends were cut back, 2 bases at V and 5 bases at J, with 11 bases in the middle. The CDR3, as DNA: TGTGCCAGCAGTTTAGTCACCTTCGGAGATACGCAGTATTTT. Amino acids: CASSLVTFGDTQYF.

This clone was counted only a few times. The V and J genes are TRBV4-2 and TRBJ2-4, with 7 nucleotides matching TRBD2. The CDR3 is made up of 15 amino acids. The V and J ends lost 4 bases and 4 bases, in that order; junction bases with no gene match: 7. Germline-derived CDR1 and CDR2 are LGHNA and YNFKEQ. The CDR3 here is CASSPAGGGKNIQYF. The CDR3 coding sequence is TGTGCCAGCAGCCCGGCCGGCGGGGGAAAAAACATTCAGTACTTC.

A single count supports this clone. The chain links TRBV11-2 to TRBJ2-5; 9 bases map to TRBD2. Germline CDR1 reads SGHAT; CDR2 reads FQNNGV. This CDR3 region has 16 residues. V lost 3 bases and J lost 5; bases outside the gene matches: 10. The CDR3, as DNA: TGTGCCAGCAGCTTGGGCCCTAGCGGGGCGGGGGAGACCCAGTACTTC. Translated: CASSLGPSGAGETQYF. The full variable domain, with the rest looked up from reference TRBV11-2 and TRBJ2-5, is EAGVAQSPRYKIIEKRQSVAFWCNPISGHATLYWYQQILGQGPKLLIQFQNNGVVDDSQLPKDRFSAERLKGVDSTLKIQPAKLEDSAVYLCASSLGPSGAGETQYFGPGTRLLVL.

The V call is TRBV6-5, the J call TRBJ1-1, with no clear D. Trimming took 2 bases from V and 7 from J, leaving 8 bases between them. The CDR3 loop spans 12 amino acids. Germline CDR1 MNHEY, CDR2 SVGAGI. CDR3 residues: CASSYLRFEAFF. CDR3 DNA: TGTGCCAGCAGTTACCTTCGGTTTGAAGCTTTCTTT.

The J gene is TRBJ1-5, the V gene TRBV6-4, with D perhaps matching TRBD1 (5 bases). CDR3 length: 14 amino acids. Germline V lookup: CDR1 MRHNA, CDR2 SNTAGT. Trimming removed 6 bases from V and 3 bases from J, with 12 bases in between. In DNA, the CDR3 is TGTGCCAGCAGCCCGGAGGGGTCCAATCAGCCCCAGCATTTT. As protein: CASSPEGSNQPQHF.

The chain couples TRBV13 to TRBJ2-7; the match to TRBD1 covers 10 bases. CDR3 size: 14 residues. Germline assignment: CDR1 PRHDT and CDR2 FYEKMQ (reference sequence). Trimming cost V 5 bases and J 3 bases; bases outside gene matches: 4. The CDR3 nucleotides are TGTGCCAGCAGCCACGGGACAGGGGTCTACGAGCAGTACTTC. As protein: CASSHGTGVYEQYF.

The chain links TRBV6-5 to TRBJ1-1, with 8 nucleotides matching TRBD1. The CDR3 totals 13 residues. Trimming removed 6 bases from V and 7 bases from J; junction bases left unmatched: 7. From germline, CDR1 is MNHEY and CDR2 SVGAGI. The CDR3 spells CASRNRGNVEAFF. In nucleotides, the CDR3 is TGTGCCAGCAGGAACAGGGGGAACGTTGAAGCTTTCTTT.

The V and J genes are TRBV9 and TRBJ1-3; D is unclear. Germline V lookup: CDR1 SGDLS, CDR2 YYNGEE. V shed 0 bases and J shed 2 bases, with 15 bases lying between them. This CDR3 has 17 amino acids. The CDR3 coding sequence is TGTGCCAGCAGCGTAGCCGGAGTCGGGCGTGCTGGAAACACCATATATTTT. It codes for CASSVAGVGRAGNTIYF.

The rearrangement uses TRBV28 and TRBJ1-1; TRBD1 is a possible D gene (5 bases). The CDR3 loop spans 15 amino acids. Trimming stripped 4 bases from V and 8 bases from J, with 20 bases between. The V gene's germline CDR1 is MDHEN and CDR2 SYDVKM. The CDR3 is CASSSPGRRRYEAFF. The CDR3 DNA sequence: TGTGCCAGCAGTTCCCCGGGACGTCGACGATACGAAGCTTTCTTT. Drawing the rest from reference TRBV28 and TRBJ1-1, the complete variable domain is DVKVTQSSRYLVKRTGEKVFLECVQDMDHENMFWYRQDPGLGLRLIYFSYDVKMKEKGDIPEGYSVSREKKERFSLILESASTNQTSMYLCASSSPGRRRYEAFFGQGTRLTVV.

The rearrangement uses TRBV19 and TRBJ1-3; 7 bases agree with TRBD1. CDR3 length equals 14 residues. Germline values: CDR1 LNHDA, CDR2 SQIVND (reference sequence). V lost 3 bases, J lost 7 bases, and 6 bases stayed unmatched. The CDR3 sequence is CASSIQGVLNTIYF. The DNA for the CDR3 is TGTGCCAGTAGTATCCAGGGGGTTCTGAACACCATATATTTT.